The rows below give T cell receptor beta chains drawn from one sample of a study of memory CD4+ T cells and cytomegalovirus serostatus. Using immunoSEQ multiplex PCR, the repertoire was profiled, and TCRdb retains in-frame clones only, with some absent. The sample comprises about 29,000 clones, about 80% of which are singletons, and around 0.63% rests with the top ten. Sequenced: memory CD4+ T cells from blood. These receptors were taken from an adult in good health and CMV-seronegative. Each CDR3 is given with its conserved first and last residue. A D gene is named only where the DNA matches it firmly. Some rows have no size entry. The others give once, few or many, or a class for an expanded clone.

CDR3aa: CASSPRQEGSGELFF
CDR3nt: TGCGCCAGCAGCCCTAGACAGGAGGGGTCCGGGGAGCTGTTTTTT
j_gene: TRBJ2-2
d_gene: NA
v_gene: TRBV5-1
abundance: NA

CDR3aa: CASSQDLSYGYTF
CDR3nt: TGCGCCAGCAGCCAGGACTTAAGTTATGGCTACACCTTC
j_gene: TRBJ1-2
d_gene: NA
v_gene: TRBV4-3
abundance: NA

CDR3aa: CASSPGQGDMNTEAFF
CDR3nt: TGTGCCAGCTCACCAGGACAGGGAGACATGAACACTGAAGCTTTCTTT
j_gene: TRBJ1-1
d_gene: TRBD1
v_gene: TRBV18
abundance: few

CDR3aa: CAWSVLGTGINEKLFF
CDR3nt: TGTGCCTGGAGTGTACTTGGGACAGGGATTAATGAAAAACTGTTTTTT
j_gene: TRBJ1-4
d_gene: TRBD1
v_gene: TRBV30
abundance: NA

CDR3aa: CASSSTVNTEAFF
CDR3nt: TGTGCCAGCAGTTCGACGGTGAACACTGAAGCTTTCTTT
j_gene: TRBJ1-1
d_gene: NA
v_gene: TRBV5-5
abundance: NA

CDR3aa: CASSQDRQGAISFF
CDR3nt: TGCGCCAGCAGCCAAGATCGGCAGGGGGCTATCTCTTTCTTT
j_gene: TRBJ1-1
d_gene: TRBD1
v_gene: TRBV4-3
abundance: NA

CDR3aa: CASSMDRWTYNSPLHF
CDR3nt: TGCGCCAGCAGCATGGACAGGTGGACTTATAATTCACCCCTCCACTTT
j_gene: TRBJ1-6
d_gene: TRBD1
v_gene: TRBV5-1
abundance: few

CDR3aa: CASSQGDVRGWGTDTQYF
CDR3nt: TGTGCCAGCAGCCAAGGGGATGTCCGCGGGTGGGGCACAGATACGCAGTATTTT
j_gene: TRBJ2-3
d_gene: NA
v_gene: TRBV14
abundance: NA

CDR3aa: CASSTGNREPGELFF
CDR3nt: TGTGCCAGCAGCACAGGCAACAGGGAACCCGGGGAGCTGTTTTTT
j_gene: TRBJ2-2
d_gene: NA
v_gene: TRBV9
abundance: NA

CDR3aa: CASSEEQEAFF
CDR3nt: TGTGCCAGCAGTGAAGAACAGGAAGCTTTCTTT
j_gene: TRBJ1-1
d_gene: NA
v_gene: TRBV6-1
abundance: NA

CDR3aa: CAIKEQDNQPQHF
CDR3nt: TGTGCCATCAAAGAACAGGATAATCAGCCCCAGCATTTT
j_gene: TRBJ1-5
d_gene: NA
v_gene: TRBV10-3
abundance: NA

CDR3aa: CASRMDSHYGYTF
CDR3nt: TGTGCCAGCAGAATGGACAGCCACTATGGCTACACCTTC
j_gene: TRBJ1-2
d_gene: NA
v_gene: TRBV7-9
abundance: NA

CDR3aa: CASSQVPGSGRELFF
CDR3nt: TGCGCCAGCAGCCAAGTCCCCGGGAGCGGGAGGGAGCTGTTTTTT
j_gene: TRBJ2-2
d_gene: TRBD2
v_gene: TRBV4-3
abundance: NA

CDR3aa: CSVTGTGKNQPQHF
CDR3nt: TGCAGCGTCACTGGGACAGGAAAGAATCAGCCCCAGCATTTT
j_gene: TRBJ1-5
d_gene: TRBD1
v_gene: TRBV29-1
abundance: NA

CDR3aa: CASSFGANGHNEQFF
CDR3nt: TGTGCCAGCAGCTTCGGGGCCAACGGGCACAATGAGCAGTTCTTC
j_gene: TRBJ2-1
d_gene: NA
v_gene: TRBV7-6
abundance: NA

CDR3aa: CASSLSSQGNQPQHF
CDR3nt: TGTGCCAGCAGCTTATCGTCACAGGGCAATCAGCCCCAGCATTTT
j_gene: TRBJ1-5
d_gene: NA
v_gene: TRBV7-6
abundance: NA

CDR3aa: CASSPERGYGYTF
CDR3nt: TGTGCCAGCAGCCCCGAAAGGGGCTATGGCTACACCTTC
j_gene: TRBJ1-2
d_gene: NA
v_gene: TRBV2
abundance: NA

CDR3aa: CASSEVGTAYGYTF
CDR3nt: TGTGCCAGCAGTGAAGTCGGGACAGCCTATGGCTACACCTTC
j_gene: TRBJ1-2
d_gene: TRBD1
v_gene: TRBV6-1
abundance: NA

CDR3aa: CASSTGGNQPQHF
CDR3nt: TGTGCCAGTAGCACAGGGGGGAATCAGCCCCAGCATTTT
j_gene: TRBJ1-5
d_gene: TRBD1
v_gene: TRBV19
abundance: few

CDR3aa: CSVKDIGGANHYEQYF
CDR3nt: TGCAGCGTTAAGGATATCGGGGGGGCCAATCACTACGAGCAGTACTTC
j_gene: TRBJ2-7
d_gene: TRBD2
v_gene: TRBV29-1
abundance: few

CDR3aa: CASSLDRFVEKLFF
CDR3nt: TGTGCCAGCAGCTTGGACCGTTTTGTTGAAAAACTGTTTTTT
j_gene: TRBJ1-4
d_gene: NA
v_gene: TRBV5-5
abundance: NA

CDR3aa: CASSDLDRGTEAFF
CDR3nt: TGTGCCAGCAGTGATCTGGACAGGGGCACTGAAGCTTTCTTT
j_gene: TRBJ1-1
d_gene: TRBD1
v_gene: TRBV2
abundance: few

CDR3aa: CASSPGFGGGGGTEAFF
CDR3nt: TGCGCCAGCAGCCCCGGTTTTGGGGGCGGGGGTGGAACTGAAGCTTTCTTT
j_gene: TRBJ1-1
d_gene: NA
v_gene: TRBV5-1
abundance: few

CDR3aa: CASSYSRVYNEQFF
CDR3nt: TGTGCCAGCAGTTACTCGAGGGTCTACAATGAGCAGTTCTTC
j_gene: TRBJ2-1
d_gene: NA
v_gene: TRBV6-6
abundance: NA

CDR3aa: CASSLVRGAADTQYF
CDR3nt: TGTGCCAGCAGCTTAGTGAGGGGGGCTGCAGATACGCAGTATTTT
j_gene: TRBJ2-3
d_gene: NA
v_gene: TRBV7-2
abundance: NA

CDR3aa: CASSMRGEDTEAFF
CDR3nt: TGTGCCAGTAGTATGCGGGGAGAGGACACTGAAGCTTTCTTT
j_gene: TRBJ1-1
d_gene: NA
v_gene: TRBV19
abundance: few

CDR3aa: CSVVGGQPYEQYF
CDR3nt: TGCAGCGTTGTAGGGGGACAACCCTACGAGCAGTACTTC
j_gene: TRBJ2-7
d_gene: NA
v_gene: TRBV29-1
abundance: few

CDR3aa: CASSLELAGGRGTQYF
CDR3nt: TGCGCCAGCAGCTTGGAGTTAGCGGGGGGGCGGGGTACGCAGTATTTT
j_gene: TRBJ2-3
d_gene: TRBD2
v_gene: TRBV5-1
abundance: NA

CDR3aa: CASSQDRGASSEKLFF
CDR3nt: TGCGCCAGCAGCCAAGATCGAGGGGCCTCGTCGGAAAAACTGTTTTTT
j_gene: TRBJ1-4
d_gene: NA
v_gene: TRBV4-1
abundance: NA

CDR3aa: CASSSRQGHQPQHF
CDR3nt: TGCGCCAGCAGCTCCCGACAGGGTCATCAGCCCCAGCATTTT
j_gene: TRBJ1-5
d_gene: TRBD1
v_gene: TRBV4-1
abundance: NA

CDR3aa: CASSLQYGNSPLHF
CDR3nt: TGCGCCAGCAGCTTGCAATACGGGAATTCACCCCTCCACTTT
j_gene: TRBJ1-6
d_gene: NA
v_gene: TRBV5-1
abundance: NA

CDR3aa: CASSPGTGITGELFF
CDR3nt: TGCGCCAGCAGTCCCGGGACAGGGATCACCGGGGAGCTGTTTTTT
j_gene: TRBJ2-2
d_gene: TRBD1
v_gene: TRBV10-2
abundance: NA

CDR3aa: CASSYSPTRGDYGYTF
CDR3nt: TGTGCCAGCAGTTACTCCCCTACCAGGGGCGACTATGGCTACACCTTC
j_gene: TRBJ1-2
d_gene: NA
v_gene: TRBV6-5
abundance: NA

CDR3aa: CASSLAGTQNGGGEQYF
CDR3nt: TGTGCCAGCAGCTTAGCCGGGACCCAAAACGGGGGGGGCGAGCAGTACTTC
j_gene: TRBJ2-7
d_gene: TRBD2
v_gene: TRBV11-3
abundance: NA

CDR3aa: CASLRGQNYGYTF
CDR3nt: TGTGCCAGTTTACGGGGACAGAACTATGGCTACACCTTC
j_gene: TRBJ1-2
d_gene: TRBD1
v_gene: TRBV6-1
abundance: NA

CDR3aa: CASSLAGTSIYGQYF
CDR3nt: TGTGCCAGCAGCTTAGCAGGGACTAGTATCTACGGGCAGTACTTC
j_gene: TRBJ2-7
d_gene: TRBD2
v_gene: TRBV11-2
abundance: NA

CDR3aa: CASSYREGYEQYF
CDR3nt: TGTGCCAGCAGTTACAGGGAGGGCTACGAGCAGTACTTC
j_gene: TRBJ2-7
d_gene: TRBD2
v_gene: TRBV6-5
abundance: NA

CDR3aa: CASSQSKASSYEQYF
CDR3nt: TGCGCCAGCAGTCAATCTAAGGCGAGCTCCTACGAGCAGTACTTC
j_gene: TRBJ2-7
d_gene: NA
v_gene: TRBV23-1
abundance: NA

CDR3aa: CASSRQGKNTEAFF
CDR3nt: TGTGCCAGCAGTCGACAGGGGAAAAACACTGAAGCTTTCTTT
j_gene: TRBJ1-1
d_gene: TRBD1
v_gene: TRBV6-6
abundance: NA

CDR3aa: CASSPPGTEAFF
CDR3nt: TGTGCCAGTAGTCCCCCAGGAACTGAAGCTTTCTTT
j_gene: TRBJ1-1
d_gene: NA
v_gene: TRBV19
abundance: NA

CDR3aa: CAIRRGGSSDYGYTF
CDR3nt: TGTGCCATCAGGCGTGGGGGGAGTTCGGACTATGGCTACACCTTC
j_gene: TRBJ1-2
d_gene: NA
v_gene: TRBV10-3
abundance: NA